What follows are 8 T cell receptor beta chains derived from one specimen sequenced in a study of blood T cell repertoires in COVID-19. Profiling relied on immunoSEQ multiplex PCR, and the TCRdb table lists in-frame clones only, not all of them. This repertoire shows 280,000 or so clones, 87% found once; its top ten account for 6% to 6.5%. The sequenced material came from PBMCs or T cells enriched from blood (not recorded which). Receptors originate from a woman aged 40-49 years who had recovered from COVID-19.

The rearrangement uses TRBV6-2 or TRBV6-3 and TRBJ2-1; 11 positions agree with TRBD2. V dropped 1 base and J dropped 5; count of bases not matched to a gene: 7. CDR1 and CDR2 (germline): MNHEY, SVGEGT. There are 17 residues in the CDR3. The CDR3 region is CASSYFSSGRRDNEQFF. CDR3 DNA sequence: TGTGCCAGCAGTTACTTTTCTAGCGGGAGGAGGGACAATGAGCAGTTCTTC.

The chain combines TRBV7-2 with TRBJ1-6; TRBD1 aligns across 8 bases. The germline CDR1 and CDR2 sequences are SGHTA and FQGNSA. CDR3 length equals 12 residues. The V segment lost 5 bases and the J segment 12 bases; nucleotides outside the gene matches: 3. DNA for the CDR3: TGTGCCAGCAGCCCAGGACAGGGACCCCTCCACTTT. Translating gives CASSPGQGPLHF.

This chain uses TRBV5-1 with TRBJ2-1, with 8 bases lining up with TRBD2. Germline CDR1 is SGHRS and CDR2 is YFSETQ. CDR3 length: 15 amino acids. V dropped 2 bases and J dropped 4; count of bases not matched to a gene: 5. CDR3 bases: TGCGCCAGCAGCTTTGTAGCGGGATCTTACAATGAGCAGTTCTTC. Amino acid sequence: CASSFVAGSYNEQFF.

The CDR3 region has the DNA TGTGCCAGCAGTGGCCTCCCCGGGACAGCTAATGAAAAACTGTTTTTT. It specifies CASSGLPGTANEKLFF. V gene TRBV28 combines with J gene TRBJ1-4; TRBD1 agrees at 7 bases. CDR1 and CDR2 (germline): MDHEN, SYDVKM. The junction had 9 bases not matched to a gene; V was cut back by 5 bases and J by 3 bases. This CDR3 spans 16 amino acids.

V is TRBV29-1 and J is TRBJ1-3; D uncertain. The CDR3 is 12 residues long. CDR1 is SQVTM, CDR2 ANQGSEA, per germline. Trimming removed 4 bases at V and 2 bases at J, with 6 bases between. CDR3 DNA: TGCAGCGTTGGACAAACTGGAAACACCATATATTTT. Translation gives CSVGQTGNTIYF.

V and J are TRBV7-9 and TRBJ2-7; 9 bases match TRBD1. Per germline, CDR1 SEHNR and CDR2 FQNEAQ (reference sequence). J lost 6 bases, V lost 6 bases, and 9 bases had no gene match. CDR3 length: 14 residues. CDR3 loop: CASSFPGQGGEQYF. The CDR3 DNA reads TGTGCCAGCAGTTTTCCGGGACAGGGCGGCGAGCAGTACTTC.

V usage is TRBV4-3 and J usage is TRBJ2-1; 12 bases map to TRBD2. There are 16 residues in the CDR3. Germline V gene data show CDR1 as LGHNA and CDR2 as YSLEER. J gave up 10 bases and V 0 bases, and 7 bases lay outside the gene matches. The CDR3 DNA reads TGCGCCAGCAGCCAAGATGGTGGACTAGCGGGGCGGGAGCAGTTCTTC. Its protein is CASSQDGGLAGREQFF.

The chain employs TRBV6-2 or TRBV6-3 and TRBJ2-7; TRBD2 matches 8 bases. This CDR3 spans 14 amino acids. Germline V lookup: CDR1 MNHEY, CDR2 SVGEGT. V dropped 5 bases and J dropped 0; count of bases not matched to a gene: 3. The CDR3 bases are TGTGCCAGCAGTATAGCGGGAACCTCCTACGAGCAGTACTTC. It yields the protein CASSIAGTSYEQYF.